The T cell receptor (beta chain) described here comes from a study of T cells in Graves' hyperthyroidism and ophthalmopathy. For the study at large: Before treatment of any kind, peripheral blood was taken at initial diagnosis. Study results and limitations: The model foresaw ophthalmopathy a median roughly 6.5 months prior to onset.

This clonotype was picked up one time. Its cognate antigen is unknown. With a much larger clone just one base away, this may be a read error. Trimming pared 7 bases from V and 7 bases from J, leaving 12 bases between. The CDR3 has 12 residues. The germline gives CDR1 SGHTA, CDR2 FQGNSA. RNA transcripts gave rise to amplified TCR beta CDR3 regions. Using the HTBI primer set, a first-round RT-PCR was run on the TCR CDR3. TCRdb independently ran MiXCR on the multiplex PCR reads; one entry per CDR3 protein. The repertoire consists of fewer than 450,000 distinct CDR3 sequences, with about a sixth occurring once and the leading ten covering 30% to 40%.

This clonotype originated in a young woman with Graves' hyperthyroidism that later progressed to Graves' ophthalmopathy. This chain uses TRBV7-2 with TRBJ2-3; perhaps TRBD2 as D (5 bases). The sequencing input was blood. Here the CDR3 DNA reads TGTGCCAGCAACCCCGCCGGGAATACGCAGTATTTT. This gives the protein CASNPAGNTQYF.